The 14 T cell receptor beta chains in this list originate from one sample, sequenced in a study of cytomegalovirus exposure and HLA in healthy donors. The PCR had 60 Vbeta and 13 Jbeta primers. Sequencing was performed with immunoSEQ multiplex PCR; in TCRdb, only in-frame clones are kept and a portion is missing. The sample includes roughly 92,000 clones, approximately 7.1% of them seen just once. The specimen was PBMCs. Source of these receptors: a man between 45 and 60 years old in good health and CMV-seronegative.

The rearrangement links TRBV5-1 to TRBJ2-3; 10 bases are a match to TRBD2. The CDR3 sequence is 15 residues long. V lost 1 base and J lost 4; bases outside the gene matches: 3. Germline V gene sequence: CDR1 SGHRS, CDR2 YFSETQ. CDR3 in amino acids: CASSLTAGGADTQYF. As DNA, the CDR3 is TGCGCCAGCAGCTTGACAGCGGGAGGGGCAGATACGCAGTATTTT.

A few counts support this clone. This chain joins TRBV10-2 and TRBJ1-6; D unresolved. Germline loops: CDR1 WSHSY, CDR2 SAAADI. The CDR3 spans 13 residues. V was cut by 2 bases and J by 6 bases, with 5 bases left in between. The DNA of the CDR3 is TGCGCCAGCAGTGAGATTCTTAATTCACCCCTCCACTTT. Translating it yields CASSEILNSPLHF.

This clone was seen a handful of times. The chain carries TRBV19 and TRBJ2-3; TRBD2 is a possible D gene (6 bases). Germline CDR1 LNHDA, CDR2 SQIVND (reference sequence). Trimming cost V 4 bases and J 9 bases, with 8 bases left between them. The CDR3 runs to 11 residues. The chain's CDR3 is CASSTGDTQYF. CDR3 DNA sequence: TGTGCCAGTAGTACGGGGGACACGCAGTATTTT.

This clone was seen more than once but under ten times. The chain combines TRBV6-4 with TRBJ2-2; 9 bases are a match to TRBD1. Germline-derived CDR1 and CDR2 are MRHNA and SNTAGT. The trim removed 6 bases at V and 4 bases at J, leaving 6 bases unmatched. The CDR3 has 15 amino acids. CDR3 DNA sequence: TGTGCCAGCAGCCCGACAGGGGGTCGCACCGGGGAGCTGTTTTTT. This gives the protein CASSPTGGRTGELFF.

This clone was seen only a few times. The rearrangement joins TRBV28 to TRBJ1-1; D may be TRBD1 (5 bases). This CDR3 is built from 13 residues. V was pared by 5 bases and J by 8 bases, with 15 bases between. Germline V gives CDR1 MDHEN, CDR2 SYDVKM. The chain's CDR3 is CASSPGGTREAFF. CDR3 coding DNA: TGTGCCAGCAGTCCGGGGGGGACGCGGGAAGCTTTCTTT.

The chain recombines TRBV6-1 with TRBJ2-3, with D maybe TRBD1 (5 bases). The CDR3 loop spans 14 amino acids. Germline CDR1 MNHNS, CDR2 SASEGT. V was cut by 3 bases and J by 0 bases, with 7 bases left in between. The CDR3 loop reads CASSDRASTDTQYF. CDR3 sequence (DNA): TGTGCCAGCAGTGACAGGGCAAGCACAGATACGCAGTATTTT.

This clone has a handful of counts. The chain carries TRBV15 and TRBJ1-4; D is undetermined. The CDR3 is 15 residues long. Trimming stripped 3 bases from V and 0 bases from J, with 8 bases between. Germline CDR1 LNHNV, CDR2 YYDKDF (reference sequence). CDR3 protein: CATSRLLTTNEKLFF. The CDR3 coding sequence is TGTGCCACCAGCAGGTTATTAACAACTAATGAAAAACTGTTTTTT.

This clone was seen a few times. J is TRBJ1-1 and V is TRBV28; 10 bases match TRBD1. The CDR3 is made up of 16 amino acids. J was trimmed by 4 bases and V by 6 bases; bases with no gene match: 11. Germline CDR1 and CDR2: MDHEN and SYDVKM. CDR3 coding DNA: TGTGCCAGCAGGGAGACAGGGGGCGAAGGGGGCACTGAAGCTTTCTTT. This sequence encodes CASRETGGEGGTEAFF.

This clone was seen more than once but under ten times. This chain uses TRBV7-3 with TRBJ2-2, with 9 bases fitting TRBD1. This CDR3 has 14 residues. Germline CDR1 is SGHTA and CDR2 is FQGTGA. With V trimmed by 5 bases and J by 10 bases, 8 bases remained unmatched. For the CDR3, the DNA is TGTGCCAGCAGCCGTAGACAGGGGGGAGAGGAGCTGTTTTTT. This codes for CASSRRQGGEELFF.

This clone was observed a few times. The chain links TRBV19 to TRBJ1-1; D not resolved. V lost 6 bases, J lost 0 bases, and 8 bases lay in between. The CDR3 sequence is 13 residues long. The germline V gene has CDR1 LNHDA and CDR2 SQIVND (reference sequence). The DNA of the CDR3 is TGTGCCAGTAGGTACAGTTTGAACACTGAAGCTTTCTTT. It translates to CASRYSLNTEAFF.

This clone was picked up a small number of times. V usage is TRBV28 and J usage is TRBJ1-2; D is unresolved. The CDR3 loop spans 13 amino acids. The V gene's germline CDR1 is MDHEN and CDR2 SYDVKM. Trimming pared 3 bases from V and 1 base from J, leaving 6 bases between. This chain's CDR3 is CASSFSRNYGYTF. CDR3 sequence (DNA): TGTGCCAGCAGTTTTTCCCGTAACTATGGCTACACCTTC.

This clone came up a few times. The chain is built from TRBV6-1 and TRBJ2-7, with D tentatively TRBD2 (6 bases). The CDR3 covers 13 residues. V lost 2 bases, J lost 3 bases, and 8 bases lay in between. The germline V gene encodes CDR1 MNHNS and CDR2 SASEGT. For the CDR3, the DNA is TGTGCCAGCAGTGAACTAGCGAGCTACGAGCAGTACTTC. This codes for CASSELASYEQYF.

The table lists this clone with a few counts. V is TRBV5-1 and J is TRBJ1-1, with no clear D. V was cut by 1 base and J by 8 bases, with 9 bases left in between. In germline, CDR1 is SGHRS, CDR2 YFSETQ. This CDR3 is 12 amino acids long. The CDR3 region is CASSLSREEAFF. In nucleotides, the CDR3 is TGCGCCAGCAGCTTGTCGCGGGAGGAAGCTTTCTTT.

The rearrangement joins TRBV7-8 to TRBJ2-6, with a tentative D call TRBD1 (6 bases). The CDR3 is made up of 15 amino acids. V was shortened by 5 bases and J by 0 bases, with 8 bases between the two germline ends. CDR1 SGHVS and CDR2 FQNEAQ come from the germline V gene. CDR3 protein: CASSLDSSGANVLTF. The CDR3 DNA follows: TGTGCCAGCAGCCTGGACAGCTCTGGGGCCAACGTCCTGACTTTC.